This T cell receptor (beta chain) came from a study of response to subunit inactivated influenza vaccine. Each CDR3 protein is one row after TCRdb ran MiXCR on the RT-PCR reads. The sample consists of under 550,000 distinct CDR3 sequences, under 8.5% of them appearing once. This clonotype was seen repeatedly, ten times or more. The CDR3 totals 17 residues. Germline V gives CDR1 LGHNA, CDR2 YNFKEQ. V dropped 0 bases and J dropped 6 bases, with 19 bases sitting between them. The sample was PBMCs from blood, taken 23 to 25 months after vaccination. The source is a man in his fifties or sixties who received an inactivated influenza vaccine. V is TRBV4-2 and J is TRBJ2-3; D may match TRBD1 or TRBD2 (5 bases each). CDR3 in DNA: TGTGCCAGCAGCCAAGATCCGGGCGAGAGGGGAGATGATACGCAGTATTTT. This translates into CASSQDPGERGDDTQYF.